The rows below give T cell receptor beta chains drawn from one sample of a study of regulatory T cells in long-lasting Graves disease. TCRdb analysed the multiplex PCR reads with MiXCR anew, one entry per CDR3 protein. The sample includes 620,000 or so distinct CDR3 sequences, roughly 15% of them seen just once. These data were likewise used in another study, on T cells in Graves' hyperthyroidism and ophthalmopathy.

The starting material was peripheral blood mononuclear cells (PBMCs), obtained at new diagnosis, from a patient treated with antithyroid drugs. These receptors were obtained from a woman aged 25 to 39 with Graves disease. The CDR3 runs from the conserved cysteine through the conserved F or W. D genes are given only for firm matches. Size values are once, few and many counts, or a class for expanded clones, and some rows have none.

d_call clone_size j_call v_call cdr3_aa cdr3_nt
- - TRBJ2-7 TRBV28 CASSPGDIQGYEQYF TGTGCCAGCAGTCCGGGGGACATTCAGGGGTACGAGCAGTACTTC
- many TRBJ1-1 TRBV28 CASRIRQYPGAFF TGTGCCAGCAGAATCCGGCAGTATCCGGGGGCTTTCTTT
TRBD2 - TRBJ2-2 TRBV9 CASTGRDYTGELFF TGTGCCAGCACGGGGAGGGATTACACCGGGGAGCTGTTTTTT
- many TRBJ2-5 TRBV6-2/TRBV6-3 CASSLNGYWETQYF TGTGCCAGCAGTTTAAATGGTTATTGGGAGACCCAGTACTTC
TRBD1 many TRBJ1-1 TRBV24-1 CATSETKAGTAEAFF TGTGCCACCAGTGAGACTAAAGCCGGGACAGCCGAAGCTTTCTTT
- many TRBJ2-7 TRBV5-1 CASSLGPGPTEQYF TGCGCCAGCAGCTTGGGACCGGGACCAACCGAGCAGTACTTC
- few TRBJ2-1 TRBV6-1 CASSPGVGEQFF TGTGCCAGCAGTCCAGGGGTTGGAGAGCAGTTCTTC
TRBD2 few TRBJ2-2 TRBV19 CASNRGGRGSGTGELFF TGTGCCAGTAACCGGGGCGGGAGGGGATCGGGGACCGGGGAGCTGTTTTTT
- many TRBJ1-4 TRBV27 CASSPLTGSTNEKLFF TGTGCCAGCAGTCCACTAACAGGGTCGACTAATGAAAAACTGTTTTTT
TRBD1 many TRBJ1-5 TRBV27 CASSLSGTGVSNQPQHF TGTGCCAGCAGTCTCTCCGGGACAGGGGTTAGCAATCAGCCCCAGCATTTT
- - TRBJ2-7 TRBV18 CASSPGGFSYEQYF TGTGCCAGCTCACCAGGCGGGTTCTCCTACGAGCAGTACTTC